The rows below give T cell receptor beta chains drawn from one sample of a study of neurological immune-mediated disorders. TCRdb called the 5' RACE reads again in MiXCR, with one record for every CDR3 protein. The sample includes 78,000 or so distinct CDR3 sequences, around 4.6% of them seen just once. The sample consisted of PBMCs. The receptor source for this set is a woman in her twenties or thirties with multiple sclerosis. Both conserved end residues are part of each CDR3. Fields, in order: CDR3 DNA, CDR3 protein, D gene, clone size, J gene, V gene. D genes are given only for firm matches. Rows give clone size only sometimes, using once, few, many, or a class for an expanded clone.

TGTGCCAGCAGCCCCGGGCTAGCGGAGCAGTTCTTC | CASSPGLAEQFF | . | many | TRBJ2-1 | TRBV7-6
TGCAGTGCTAGGAGCCCTCAGAATTGGGACAAGAACACTGAAGCTTTCTTT | CSARSPQNWDKNTEAFF | . | many | TRBJ1-1 | TRBV20-1
TGCAGTTCACCCCTACAACAGGGTAGGGGTAACACTGAAGCTTTCTTT | CSSPLQQGRGNTEAFF | . | many | TRBJ1-1 | TRBV20-1
TGTGCCAGCAGCTTTCACACAGGGGGCCACACCGGGGAGCTGTTTTTT | CASSFHTGGHTGELFF | TRBD1 | . | TRBJ2-2 | TRBV7-8
TGCGCCAGCAGTCTAGGCACTGAAGCTTTCTTT | CASSLGTEAFF | . | many | TRBJ1-1 | TRBV5-1
TGTGCCAGCAGGGGTCCCGGGACTAGCGGGAGTGTCACCGGGGAGCTGTTTTTT | CASRGPGTSGSVTGELFF | TRBD2 | many | TRBJ2-2 | TRBV12-3/TRBV12-4
TGCAGTGCTAGAGATACGCAGGGAAAAAATGAGCAGTTCTTC | CSARDTQGKNEQFF | . | few | TRBJ2-1 | TRBV20-1
TGTGCCAGCAGCGTAACCTCCATTCCGGGACAGCTGAATTCACCCCTCCACTTT | CASSVTSIPGQLNSPLHF | TRBD1 | many | TRBJ1-6 | TRBV9
TGCGCCAGCAGCTTGGGGCTAGCGGGCGCCTACAATGAGCAGTTCTTC | CASSLGLAGAYNEQFF | TRBD2 | many | TRBJ2-1 | TRBV5-1
TGCAGTGCGTCCCCCTGGGCTAGCGGGGTAGAGACCCAGTACTTC | CSASPWASGVETQYF | TRBD2 | many | TRBJ2-5 | TRBV20-1
TGCGCCAGCAGCTTGGGTCGGGTAGCGGGGGCCGACAATGAGCAGTTCTTC | CASSLGRVAGADNEQFF | TRBD2 | many | TRBJ2-1 | TRBV5-1
TGCAGTGCTAGAGATATGCGCGGAGAGACCCAGTACTTC | CSARDMRGETQYF | . | many | TRBJ2-5 | TRBV20-1
TGTGCCAGCAGCTTGGGACTCCGACGGGAGACCCAGTACTTC | CASSLGLRRETQYF | . | many | TRBJ2-5 | TRBV5-4
TGCAGTGCCAGAAGGGGGGCTAGCGGGGCCCACGAGCAGTACTTC | CSARRGASGAHEQYF | TRBD2 | many | TRBJ2-7 | TRBV20-1
TGCAGCGTTGGGTTAAGGGGACAGAACCAAGAGACCCAGTACTTC | CSVGLRGQNQETQYF | TRBD1 | few | TRBJ2-5 | TRBV29-1
TGTGCCAGCAGCGCCTCAGGGTACTCCTACGAGCAGTACTTC | CASSASGYSYEQYF | . | many | TRBJ2-7 | TRBV5-8
TGTGCCAGCAGTGAACTAATAGAGACCCAGTACTTC | CASSELIETQYF | . | many | TRBJ2-5 | TRBV2
TGCAGCGTTGCCCCGACAGGGATCAGCACAGATACGCAGTATTTT | CSVAPTGISTDTQYF | TRBD1 | many | TRBJ2-3 | TRBV29-1
TGCGCCAGCAGCCCGGCCCGAGGCGGTCAAGGAAATACAGTAAATGAGCAGTTCTTC | CASSPARGGQGNTVNEQFF | . | many | TRBJ2-1 | TRBV5-1
TGCAAGAACTACAATGAGCAGTTCTTC | CKNYNEQFF | . | many | TRBJ2-1 | TRBV20-1
TGCAGTGCTACGACTAGCGGGAGGCGTCAAGAGACCCAGTACTTC | CSATTSGRRQETQYF | TRBD2 | many | TRBJ2-5 | TRBV20-1
TGTGTCAGCACGAGCGGGAGTTACAATGAGCAGTTCTTC | CVSTSGSYNEQFF | TRBD2 | . | TRBJ2-1 | TRBV2
TGCAGTGCCGGGACCTCCTACGAGCAGTACTTC | CSAGTSYEQYF | . | few | TRBJ2-7 | TRBV20-1
TGTGCCAGCTCAGAGGACAGCAACTATGGCTACACCTTC | CASSEDSNYGYTF | . | few | TRBJ1-2 | TRBV18